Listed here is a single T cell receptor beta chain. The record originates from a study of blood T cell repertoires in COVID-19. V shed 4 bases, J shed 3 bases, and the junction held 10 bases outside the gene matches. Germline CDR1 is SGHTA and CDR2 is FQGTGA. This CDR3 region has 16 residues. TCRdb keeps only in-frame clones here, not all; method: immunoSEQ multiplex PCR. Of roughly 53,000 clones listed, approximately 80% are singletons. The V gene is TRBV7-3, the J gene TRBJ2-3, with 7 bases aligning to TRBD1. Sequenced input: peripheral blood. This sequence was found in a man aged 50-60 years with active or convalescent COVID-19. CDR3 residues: CASSSQGEKKTDTQYF. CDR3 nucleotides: TGTGCCAGCAGCTCCCAGGGGGAGAAAAAGACAGATACGCAGTATTTT.